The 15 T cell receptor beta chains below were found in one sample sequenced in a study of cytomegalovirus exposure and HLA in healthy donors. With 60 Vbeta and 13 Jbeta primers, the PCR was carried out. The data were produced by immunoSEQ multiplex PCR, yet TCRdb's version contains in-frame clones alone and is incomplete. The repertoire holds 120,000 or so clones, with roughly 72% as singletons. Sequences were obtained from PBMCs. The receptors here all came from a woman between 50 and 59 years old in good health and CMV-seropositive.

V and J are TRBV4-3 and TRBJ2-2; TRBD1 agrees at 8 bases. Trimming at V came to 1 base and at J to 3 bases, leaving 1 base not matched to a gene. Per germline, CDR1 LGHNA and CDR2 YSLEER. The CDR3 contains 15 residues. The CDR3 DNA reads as TGCGCCAGCAGCCAAGCGGACAGGGACACCGGGGAGCTGTTTTTT. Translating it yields CASSQADRDTGELFF.

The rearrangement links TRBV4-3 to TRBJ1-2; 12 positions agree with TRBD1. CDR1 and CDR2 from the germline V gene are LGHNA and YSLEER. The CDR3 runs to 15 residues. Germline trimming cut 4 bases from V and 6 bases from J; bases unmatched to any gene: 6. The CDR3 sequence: CASSPGTGGRDGYTF. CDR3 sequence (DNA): TGCGCCAGCAGCCCCGGGACAGGGGGCCGAGATGGCTACACCTTC.

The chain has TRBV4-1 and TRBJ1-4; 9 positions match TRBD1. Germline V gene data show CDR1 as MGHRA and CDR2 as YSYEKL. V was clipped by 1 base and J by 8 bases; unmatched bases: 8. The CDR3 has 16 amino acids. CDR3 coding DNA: TGCGCCAGCAGCCAAGTAGCGGGACAGGGCGTAGAAAAACTGTTTTTT. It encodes CASSQVAGQGVEKLFF.

CDR3 amino acids: CASSPGSDTQYF. Written as DNA, the CDR3 is TGCGCCAGCAGCCCAGGTTCAGATACGCAGTATTTT. The V gene is TRBV5-1, the J gene TRBJ2-3; D ambiguous. Germline V gene lookup returns CDR1 SGHRS and CDR2 YFSETQ. This CDR3 contains 12 residues. The V and J ends lost 4 bases and 4 bases respectively, with 7 bases between them.

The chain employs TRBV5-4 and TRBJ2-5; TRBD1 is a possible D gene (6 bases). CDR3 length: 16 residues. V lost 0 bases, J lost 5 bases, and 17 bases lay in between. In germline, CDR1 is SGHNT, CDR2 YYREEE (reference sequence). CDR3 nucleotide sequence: TGTGCCAGCAGCTTGGGGACAGCTTTTCGTGGGGAGACCCAGTACTTC. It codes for CASSLGTAFRGETQYF.

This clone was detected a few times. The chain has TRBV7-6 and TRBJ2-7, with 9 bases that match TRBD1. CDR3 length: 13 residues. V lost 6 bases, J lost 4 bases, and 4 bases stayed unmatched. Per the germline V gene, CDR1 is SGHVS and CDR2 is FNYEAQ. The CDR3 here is CASRGQGGYEQYF. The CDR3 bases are TGTGCCAGCAGGGGACAGGGTGGGTACGAGCAGTACTTC.

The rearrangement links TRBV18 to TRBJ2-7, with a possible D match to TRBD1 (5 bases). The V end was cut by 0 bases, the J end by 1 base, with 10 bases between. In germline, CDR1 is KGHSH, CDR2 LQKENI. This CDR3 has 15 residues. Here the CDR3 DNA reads TGTGCCAGCTCACCACCTAGGGCAGGGTCCTACGAGCAGTACTTC. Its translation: CASSPPRAGSYEQYF.

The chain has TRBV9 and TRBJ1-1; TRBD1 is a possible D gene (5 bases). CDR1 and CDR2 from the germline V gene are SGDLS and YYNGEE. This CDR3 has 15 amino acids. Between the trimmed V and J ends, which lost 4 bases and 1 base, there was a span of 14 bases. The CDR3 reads CASSSDSYPNTEAFF. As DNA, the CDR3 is TGTGCCAGCAGCTCAGACAGCTACCCGAACACTGAAGCTTTCTTT.

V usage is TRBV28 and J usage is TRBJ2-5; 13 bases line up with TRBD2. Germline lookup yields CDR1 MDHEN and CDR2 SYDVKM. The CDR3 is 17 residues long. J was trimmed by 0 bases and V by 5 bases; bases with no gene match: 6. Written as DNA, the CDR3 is TGTGCCAGCAGTGGGACTAGCGGGGCTAATTACCAAGAGACCCAGTACTTC. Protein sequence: CASSGTSGANYQETQYF. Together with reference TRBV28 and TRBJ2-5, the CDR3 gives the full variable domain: DVKVTQSSRYLVKRTGEKVFLECVQDMDHENMFWYRQDPGLGLRLIYFSYDVKMKEKGDIPEGYSVSREKKERFSLILESASTNQTSMYLCASSGTSGANYQETQYFGPGTRLLVL.

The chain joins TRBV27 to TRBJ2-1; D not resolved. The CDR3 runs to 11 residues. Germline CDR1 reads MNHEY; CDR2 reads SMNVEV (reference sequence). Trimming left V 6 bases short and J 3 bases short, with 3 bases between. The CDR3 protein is CASSYYNEQFF. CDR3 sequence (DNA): TGTGCCAGCAGCTACTACAATGAGCAGTTCTTC.

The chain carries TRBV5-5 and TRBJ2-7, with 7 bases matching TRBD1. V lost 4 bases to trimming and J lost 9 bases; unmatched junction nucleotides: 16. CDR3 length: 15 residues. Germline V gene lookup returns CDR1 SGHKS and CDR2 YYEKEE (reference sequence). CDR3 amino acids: CASSHGTEGYEGQYF. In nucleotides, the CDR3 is TGTGCCAGCAGCCACGGGACAGAAGGCTACGAAGGGCAGTACTTC.

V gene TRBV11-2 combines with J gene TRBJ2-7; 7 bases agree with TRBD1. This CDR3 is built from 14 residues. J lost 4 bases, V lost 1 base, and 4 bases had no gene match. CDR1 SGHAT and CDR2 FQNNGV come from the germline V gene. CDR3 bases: TGTGCCAGCAGCTTAGGGGACAGAGAATACGAGCAGTACTTC. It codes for CASSLGDREYEQYF.

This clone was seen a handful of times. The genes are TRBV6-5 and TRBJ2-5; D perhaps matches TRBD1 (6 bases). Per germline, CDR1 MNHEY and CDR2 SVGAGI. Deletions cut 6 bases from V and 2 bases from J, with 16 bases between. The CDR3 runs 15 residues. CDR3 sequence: CASRGYRAGQETQYF. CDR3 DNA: TGTGCCAGCAGGGGATACAGGGCCGGACAAGAGACCCAGTACTTC.

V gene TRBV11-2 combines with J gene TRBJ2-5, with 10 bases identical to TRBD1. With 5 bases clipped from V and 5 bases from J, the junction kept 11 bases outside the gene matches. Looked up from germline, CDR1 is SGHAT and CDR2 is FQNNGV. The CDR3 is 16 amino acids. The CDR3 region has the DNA TGTGCCAGCAGCCCGATCGGGACAGGGGTTTTCGAGACCCAGTACTTC. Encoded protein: CASSPIGTGVFETQYF.

The CDR3, as DNA: TGTGCCAGCAGCTTAGGGGGCCACACAGATACGCAGTATTTT. This sequence encodes CASSLGGHTDTQYF. This chain uses TRBV7-2 with TRBJ2-3, with a possible D match to TRBD1 (5 bases). Trimming left V 1 base short and J 2 bases short, with 7 bases between. The CDR3 totals 14 residues. Germline values: CDR1 SGHTA, CDR2 FQGNSA.